These 16 T cell receptor beta chains originate from one sample sequenced in a study of OX40 agonist ivuxolimab in advanced cancers. Profiled with immunoSEQ multiplex PCR; TCRdb holds only in-frame clones, not every one. The data contain about 54,000 clones, roughly nine tenths of them singletons. The specimen comprised CD4+ or CD8+ T cells sorted from blood, sampled in a trial of the OX40 agonist ivuxolimab. The origin of the receptors is an adult with an advanced solid tumor such as melanoma, head and neck, liver or kidney cancer.

The V gene is TRBV5-6, the J gene TRBJ2-1, with unresolved D. Germline lookup yields CDR1 SGHDT and CDR2 YYEEEE. V was shortened by 2 bases and J by 4 bases, with 7 bases between the two germline ends. The CDR3 is made up of 13 amino acids. The CDR3 spells CASSFGSYNEQFF. The CDR3 nucleotides read TGTGCCAGCAGCTTCGGGTCTTACAATGAGCAGTTCTTC.

This clone was recorded once. J is TRBJ2-1 and V is TRBV10-1, with TRBD1 as a possible D gene (5 bases). In germline, CDR1 is WNHNN, CDR2 SYGVQD (reference sequence). The CDR3 loop spans 12 amino acids. Between the trimmed V and J ends, which lost 9 bases and 3 bases, there was a span of 9 bases. This CDR3 reads CASGQNYNEQFF. The CDR3 DNA sequence: TGCGCCAGTGGACAAAACTACAATGAGCAGTTCTTC.

The rearrangement links TRBV7-3 to TRBJ2-4; no clear D. The CDR3 length is 14 residues. V dropped 1 base and J dropped 0 bases, with 4 bases sitting between them. Germline-derived CDR1 and CDR2 are SGHTA and FQGTGA. CDR3 residues: CASSLKRAKNIQYF. The CDR3 DNA is TGTGCCAGCAGCTTAAAACGAGCCAAAAACATTCAGTACTTC.

V gene TRBV18 combines with J gene TRBJ2-7; D could derive from TRBD1 or TRBD2 (5 bases each). There are 15 residues in the CDR3. CDR1 and CDR2 (germline): KGHSH, LQKENI. V was shortened by 0 bases and J by 3 bases, with 12 bases between the two germline ends. The CDR3 nucleotides are TGTGCCAGCTCACCACCGTCAGGGACGCGCTACGAGCAGTACTTC. Protein product: CASSPPSGTRYEQYF.

This clone occurred a few times. The chain links TRBV6-1 to TRBJ2-7, with 7 positions matching TRBD1. Trimming took 8 bases from V and 2 from J; bases not matched to a gene: 9. The CDR3 contains 14 residues. Germline lookup yields CDR1 MNHNS and CDR2 SASEGT. DNA of the CDR3: TGTGCCAGCGGGGAACAGGGGCGAACCTACGAGCAGTACTTC. Amino acids: CASGEQGRTYEQYF.

The genes are TRBV10-3 and TRBJ1-1; a possible D gene is TRBD1 (5 bases). This CDR3 comprises 14 residues. Trimming took off 6 bases at V and 5 bases at J, with 16 bases between the two ends. The germline V gene has CDR1 ENHRY and CDR2 SYGVKD. The CDR3 reads CAISPRGEGTEAFF. CDR3 DNA sequence: TGTGCCATCAGCCCTAGAGGGGAGGGTACTGAAGCTTTCTTT.

J is TRBJ1-4 and V is TRBV29-1; D is undetermined. Germline-derived CDR1 and CDR2 are SQVTM and ANQGSEA. The CDR3 sequence is 12 residues long. V lost 7 bases and J lost 5, with 11 bases in between. The CDR3 DNA reads TGCAGCGCCCGCGCGTCAAATGAAAAACTGTTTTTT. This translates into CSARASNEKLFF.

J is TRBJ2-5 and V is TRBV7-2, with unresolved D. Trimming removed 5 bases from V and 3 bases from J, with 13 bases in between. The CDR3 runs to 14 residues. Germline V gene lookup returns CDR1 SGHTA and CDR2 FQGNSA. The CDR3 loop is CASSASGVEETQYF. CDR3 sequence (DNA): TGTGCCAGCAGCGCCTCTGGAGTGGAAGAGACCCAGTACTTC. The full variable domain, in which reference TRBV7-2 and TRBJ2-5 provide the parts outside the CDR3, is GAGVSQSPSNKVTEKGKDVELRCDPISGHTALYWYRQSLGQGLEFLIYFQGNSAPDKSGLPSDRFSAERTGGSVSTLTIQRTQQEDSAVYLCASSASGVEETQYFGPGTRLLVL.

This sequence joins TRBV5-1 and TRBJ2-3, with 8 bases that match TRBD1. The CDR3 is 15 amino acids. J gave up 4 bases and V 2 bases, and 6 bases lay outside the gene matches. Germline CDR1 is SGHRS and CDR2 is YFSETQ. CDR3 in DNA: TGCGCCAGCAGCTTTCTGGACAGGGACTCAGATACGCAGTATTTT. Encoded protein: CASSFLDRDSDTQYF. The whole variable domain, remainder taken from reference TRBV5-1 and TRBJ2-3, is KAGVTQTPRYLIKTRGQQVTLSCSPISGHRSVSWYQQTPGQGLQFLFEYFSETQRNKGNFPGRFSGRQFSNSRSEMNVSTLELGDSALYLCASSFLDRDSDTQYFGPGTRLTVL.

A single count supports this clone. V usage is TRBV7-9 and J usage is TRBJ1-1; D unresolved. V lost 5 bases to trimming and J lost 6 bases, with 7 bases between them. The CDR3 has 11 residues. Germline V gene data show CDR1 as SEHNR and CDR2 as FQNEAQ (reference sequence). CDR3 nucleotide sequence: TGTGCCAGCAGCCCCTACGCTGAAGCTTTCTTT. Amino acids: CASSPYAEAFF.

V gene TRBV7-8 combines with J gene TRBJ2-7; 8 bases are shared with TRBD1. Germline CDR1 reads SGHVS; CDR2 reads FQNEAQ. Unmatched junction bases numbered 4, after V lost 0 bases and J lost 0 bases. The CDR3 has 16 residues. The CDR3 sequence is CASSLAWDRTSYEQYF. In nucleotides, the CDR3 is TGTGCCAGCAGCTTAGCTTGGGACAGGACCTCCTACGAGCAGTACTTC.

This clone showed up just once. The J gene is TRBJ1-2, the V gene TRBV5-1; TRBD1 agrees at 7 bases. The CDR3 runs to 14 residues. Per germline, CDR1 SGHRS and CDR2 YFSETQ. After removal of 0 bases from V and 3 bases from J, the junction contained 2 bases not matched to a gene. CDR3 sequence (DNA): TGCGCCAGCAGCTTGGAAGGGGGCGACTATGGCTACACCTTC. It specifies CASSLEGGDYGYTF. The complete variable domain, with remaining parts taken from reference TRBV5-1 and TRBJ1-2, reads KAGVTQTPRYLIKTRGQQVTLSCSPISGHRSVSWYQQTPGQGLQFLFEYFSETQRNKGNFPGRFSGRQFSNSRSEMNVSTLELGDSALYLCASSLEGGDYGYTFGSGTRLTVV.

The gene calls are TRBV19 and TRBJ2-7; the match to TRBD1 covers 8 bases. The CDR3 sequence is 15 residues long. V shed 4 bases, J shed 3 bases, and the junction held 8 bases outside the gene matches. Germline values: CDR1 LNHDA, CDR2 SQIVND (reference sequence). CDR3 region: CASSTRQGQSYEQYF. The DNA of the CDR3 is TGTGCCAGTAGTACCAGACAGGGGCAGAGCTACGAGCAGTACTTC.

V usage is TRBV7-8 and J usage is TRBJ1-2; 10 nucleotides agree with TRBD1. Germline assignment: CDR1 SGHVS and CDR2 FQNEAQ. J gave up 4 bases and V 5 bases, and 7 bases lay outside the gene matches. This CDR3 is 15 amino acids long. The CDR3 bases are TGTGCCAGCAGCCACGACAGGGGGCAAATCTATGGCTACACCTTC. It specifies CASSHDRGQIYGYTF.

The V call is TRBV28, the J call TRBJ2-1, with D maybe TRBD2 (6 bases). The CDR3 spans 15 residues. Deletions cut 1 base from V and 14 bases from J, with 21 bases between. Germline V gives CDR1 MDHEN, CDR2 SYDVKM. The CDR3 loop reads CASSLSGTQAGREFF. CDR3 nucleotides: TGTGCCAGCAGTTTATCCGGGACTCAAGCAGGTAGAGAGTTCTTC.

In this sample, this clone turned up a few times. This chain connects TRBV15 to TRBJ2-1; D gene ambiguous. Per germline, CDR1 LNHNV and CDR2 YYDKDF (reference sequence). The ends were cut back, 3 bases at V and 4 bases at J, with 7 bases in the middle. There are 13 residues in the CDR3. The CDR3, as DNA: TGTGCCACCAGCAGGCCCCCGTACAATGAGCAGTTCTTC. Translating it yields CATSRPPYNEQFF.